The 25 T cell receptor beta chains in this list originate from one sample, sequenced in a study of CD8+CD57+ T cells in acquired aplastic anemia. In patients chosen for sequencing, flow cytometry had shown CD8+CD57+ cell expansion. Genomic DNA constituted the template upon which TCR beta VDJ and CDR3 profiling was performed. Using its own MiXCR run on the reads, TCRdb lists one record per CDR3 protein. This table holds 100,000 to 150,000 distinct CDR3 sequences, less than 50% found once. Sequenced sample: sorted CD4+, CD8+, or CD8+CD57+ T cells (not recorded which) from PBMCs. The receptors derive from a human donor with aplastic anemia.

This chain connects TRBV24-1 to TRBJ1-1; no definite D call. V lost 5 bases and J 5 bases, leaving 11 bases between the germline ends. In germline, CDR1 is KGHDR, CDR2 SFDVKD. This CDR3 region has 13 residues. Here the CDR3 DNA reads TGTGCCACCAGTGGCCGGGGAGGAACTGAAGCTTTCTTT. Its protein product is CATSGRGGTEAFF.

The chain recombines TRBV25-1 with TRBJ1-6; 7 bases agree with TRBD1. Germline CDR1 reads MGHDK; CDR2 reads SYGVNS. V was pared by 5 bases and J by 5 bases, with 6 bases of the junction left unmatched. This CDR3 is 15 amino acids long. CDR3 in DNA: TGTGCCAGCAGTCAATCCGGGACAGATAATTCACCCCTCCACTTT. Amino acids: CASSQSGTDNSPLHF. Using reference TRBV25-1 and TRBJ1-6 for the parts outside the CDR3, the full variable domain is EADIYQTPRYLVIGTGKKITLECSQTMGHDKMYWYQQDPGMELHLIHYSYGVNSTEKGDLSSESTVSRIRTEHFPLTLESARPSHTSQYLCASSQSGTDNSPLHFGNGTRLTVT.

This clonotype was seen many times. The J gene is TRBJ2-3, the V gene TRBV7-8, with a possible D match to TRBD2 (5 bases). The CDR3 totals 17 residues. The germline V gene has CDR1 SGHVS and CDR2 FQNEAQ. Trimming shortened V by 1 base and J by 4 bases, and 18 bases separated the two germline ends. In nucleotides, the CDR3 is TGTGCCAGCAGCTTAGTTAGCAACACCCGGGGATCAGATACGCAGTATTTT. Translating gives CASSLVSNTRGSDTQYF.

This clonotype was detected ten times or more. The genes are TRBV11-2 and TRBJ2-7; 7 bases align to TRBD2. The germline V gene has CDR1 SGHAT and CDR2 FQNNGV. Unmatched junction bases numbered 2, after V lost 0 bases and J lost 0 bases. This CDR3 contains 15 residues. The CDR3: CASSLEGRGSYEQYF. The DNA of the CDR3 is TGTGCCAGCAGCTTAGAAGGGAGGGGCTCCTACGAGCAGTACTTC. The entire variable domain, with the rest obtained from reference TRBV11-2 and TRBJ2-7, is as follows: EAGVAQSPRYKIIEKRQSVAFWCNPISGHATLYWYQQILGQGPKLLIQFQNNGVVDDSQLPKDRFSAERLKGVDSTLKIQPAKLEDSAVYLCASSLEGRGSYEQYFGPGTRLTVT.

This rearrangement joins TRBV9 to TRBJ2-5; 9 nucleotides align to TRBD1. Germline V CDR1 and CDR2: SGDLS, YYNGEE. This CDR3 has 15 residues. V lost 3 bases, J lost 5 bases, and 8 bases stayed unmatched. This CDR3 reads CASSGTTGGRETQYF. CDR3 bases: TGTGCCAGCAGCGGAACCACAGGGGGCCGGGAGACCCAGTACTTC.

This chain uses TRBV9 with TRBJ2-7, with TRBD1 as a possible D gene (5 bases). CDR1 is SGDLS and CDR2 is YYNGEE in the germline V gene. The CDR3 contains 14 residues. V shed 5 bases and J shed 0 bases, with 12 bases lying between them. CDR3 nucleotide sequence: TGTGCCAGCAGTGCGACTGACAGCTCCTACGAGCAGTACTTC. This translates into CASSATDSSYEQYF.

As concerns this clonotype: At one end the junction does not follow the germline gene, possibly because of a read error. The chain couples TRBV10-1 to TRBJ2-1; 9 bases align to TRBD2. The germline CDR1 and CDR2 sequences are WNHNN and SYGVQD (reference sequence). There are 14 residues in the CDR3. The CDR3 coding sequence is TGCGCCAGCAGTGGTGGCGGGGGGGCAGGTGAGCAGCTCTTC. This codes for CASSGGGGAGEQLF.

The chain joins TRBV12-3 or TRBV12-4 to TRBJ2-4; 7 positions match TRBD2. The CDR3 covers 16 residues. The V gene end was trimmed by 1 base and the J gene end by 1 base; junction bases not matched to a gene: 4. This CDR3 reads CASSLVAGYAKNIQYF. CDR3 DNA sequence: TGTGCCAGCAGTTTAGTAGCGGGTTATGCCAAAAACATTCAGTACTTC.

This clonotype has a single count. The rearrangement links TRBV24-1 to TRBJ1-2; D not certain. Germline CDR1 and CDR2: KGHDR and SFDVKD. V was clipped by 1 base and J by 3 bases, with 14 bases between them. This CDR3 region has 16 residues. CDR3 DNA: TGTGCCACCAGTGATTTATCCCCAATTGGGGACTATGGCTACACCTTC. It codes for CATSDLSPIGDYGYTF.

This clonotype was seen many times. The CDR3 DNA follows: TGTGCCAGCAGTCTGGACAGGGGGCTCTACAATGAGCAGTTCTTC. This translates into CASSLDRGLYNEQFF. The chain is built from TRBV12-3 or TRBV12-4 and TRBJ2-1, with TRBD1 matching over 11 bases. Trimming at V came to 5 bases and at J to 3 bases, leaving 3 bases not matched to a gene. This CDR3 is built from 15 residues.

V is TRBV7-8 and J is TRBJ2-7, with 9 bases fitting TRBD2. The length of the CDR3 is 15 residues. From germline, CDR1 is SGHVS and CDR2 FQNEAQ. The junction had 7 bases not matched to a gene; V was cut back by 1 base and J by 6 bases. DNA of the CDR3: TGTGCCAGCAGCTTAGTAGGCGGGGGGGTCTCCGAGCAGTACTTC. It is translated as CASSLVGGGVSEQYF.

The chain uses TRBV7-9 and TRBJ2-1; 8 nucleotides align to TRBD2. Germline CDR1 reads SEHNR; CDR2 reads FQNEAQ (reference sequence). V lost 4 bases and J lost 10; bases outside the gene matches: 3. The CDR3 loop spans 12 amino acids. The DNA for the CDR3 is TGTGCCAGCAGCTCCCGGACTAGCGAGCAGTTCTTC. Protein product: CASSSRTSEQFF.

This clonotype has ten or more counts. The chain combines TRBV6-2 or TRBV6-3 with TRBJ1-2; 7 nucleotides line up with TRBD1. CDR3 length equals 19 residues. The germline gives CDR1 MNHEY, CDR2 SVGEGT. Trimming removed 0 bases from V and 1 base from J; junction bases left unmatched: 14. The CDR3 here is CASSYSRPSGDSLNYGYTF. The CDR3 DNA follows: TGTGCCAGCAGTTACTCACGTCCGTCGGGGGACAGCCTTAACTATGGCTACACCTTC.

This clonotype was observed at least ten times. The rearrangement uses TRBV6-5 and TRBJ1-2; the D gene is possibly TRBD1 (6 bases). Trimming took off 0 bases at V and 8 bases at J, with 16 bases between the two ends. The CDR3 covers 15 residues. Germline-derived CDR1 and CDR2 are MNHEY and SVGAGI. CDR3 residues: CASSYSGGKIGGYTF. In nucleotides, the CDR3 is TGTGCCAGCAGTTACTCGGGGGGCAAAATCGGCGGCTACACCTTC.

The V gene is TRBV5-4, the J gene TRBJ1-1; TRBD1 is a possible D gene (5 bases). V shed 3 bases and J shed 4 bases, with 13 bases lying between them. The CDR3 consists of 14 residues. Germline V CDR1 and CDR2: SGHNT, YYREEE (reference sequence). This CDR3 is CASSYGGSSTEAFF. CDR3 in DNA: TGTGCCAGCAGCTATGGGGGGAGTAGCACTGAAGCTTTCTTT. Complete variable domain (other parts from reference TRBV5-4 and TRBJ1-1): ETGVTQSPTHLIKTRGQQVTLRCSSQSGHNTVSWYQQALGQGPQFIFQYYREEENGRGNFPPRFSGLQFPNYSSELNVNALELDDSALYLCASSYGGSSTEAFFGQGTRLTVV.

This clonotype has a handful of counts. The chain recombines TRBV15 with TRBJ2-7, with TRBD1 as a possible D gene (5 bases). The CDR3 has 14 amino acids. The germline V and J ends were trimmed by 1 base and 4 bases, with 11 bases remaining between them. Germline V gene lookup returns CDR1 LNHNV and CDR2 YYDKDF (reference sequence). The CDR3 protein is CATSRVRGAYEQYF. Here the CDR3 DNA reads TGTGCCACCAGCAGAGTTCGTGGGGCTTACGAGCAGTACTTC.

CDR3 DNA sequence: TGCAGTGCTATGCGGCAGGAAGATTCACCCCTCCACTTT. It specifies CSAMRQEDSPLHF. The chain uses TRBV20-1 and TRBJ1-6; D remains unclear. The CDR3 is made up of 13 amino acids. V shed 4 bases and J shed 8 bases, with 12 bases lying between them. CDR1 and CDR2 (germline): DFQATT, SNEGSKA (reference sequence).

Ten or more counts support this clonotype. The rearrangement links TRBV5-1 to TRBJ2-7, with 9 bases that match TRBD2. J was trimmed by 2 bases and V by 2 bases; bases with no gene match: 11. The CDR3 runs 17 residues. Per the germline V gene, CDR1 is SGHRS and CDR2 is YFSETQ. As DNA, the CDR3 is TGCGCCAGCAGCTTTTCCGTAGCGGGGGCCTCCCCCTACGAGCAGTACTTC. It codes for CASSFSVAGASPYEQYF. Full variable domain (missing parts from reference TRBV5-1 and TRBJ2-7): KAGVTQTPRYLIKTRGQQVTLSCSPISGHRSVSWYQQTPGQGLQFLFEYFSETQRNKGNFPGRFSGRQFSNSRSEMNVSTLELGDSALYLCASSFSVAGASPYEQYFGPGTRLTVT.

This clonotype was seen a few times. The CDR3 spells CATSEIEGGELFF. The CDR3 DNA reads TGTGCCACCAGCGAGATTGAGGGCGGGGAGCTGTTTTTT. V gene TRBV24-1 combines with J gene TRBJ2-2; tentatively, D is TRBD2 (5 bases). CDR1 and CDR2 from the germline V gene are KGHDR and SFDVKD. CDR3 size: 13 residues. Trimming pared 7 bases from V and 7 bases from J, leaving 12 bases between.

J is TRBJ1-5 and V is TRBV7-2, with TRBD1 as a possible D gene (6 bases). Germline loops: CDR1 SGHTA, CDR2 FQGNSA. V was pared by 5 bases and J by 0 bases, with 11 bases between. This CDR3 is built from 15 residues. The CDR3 reads CASSKDSLSNQPQHF. CDR3 in DNA: TGTGCCAGCAGCAAGGACAGCCTTAGCAATCAGCCCCAGCATTTT.

In this sample, this clonotype turned up many times. This rearrangement joins TRBV7-8 to TRBJ1-2; 11 bases align to TRBD1. V shed 3 bases and J 8 bases; nucleotides not matched to a gene: 5. Germline V gene sequence: CDR1 SGHVS, CDR2 FQNEAQ. The CDR3 covers 14 residues. CDR3 sequence: CASSFRTGGLGYTF. The CDR3 nucleotides are TGTGCCAGCAGCTTCAGGACAGGGGGCTTGGGCTACACCTTC.

This clonotype occurred many times. The V and J genes are TRBV11-1 and TRBJ2-1, with no clear D. The CDR3 runs 18 residues. Germline V gene lookup returns CDR1 SGHAT and CDR2 FQDESV (reference sequence). V was cut by 0 bases and J by 0 bases, with 15 bases left in between. The CDR3 here is CASSLALQTLSSYNEQFF. The CDR3 DNA reads TGTGCCAGCAGCTTAGCGCTCCAGACCCTCAGCTCCTACAATGAGCAGTTCTTC.

The V call is TRBV2, the J call TRBJ1-6; D unclear. The CDR3 runs 16 residues. The V end was cut by 5 bases, the J end by 10 bases, with 21 bases between. Germline CDR1 SNHLY, CDR2 FYNNEI. The CDR3 DNA follows: TGTGCCAGCAGTTACCGGACTCTACCACCTGGGTCACCCCTCCACTTT. Its translation is CASSYRTLPPGSPLHF.

This clonotype showed up many times. The chain carries TRBV6-5 and TRBJ2-7; perhaps TRBD1 as D (6 bases). Germline assignment: CDR1 MNHEY and CDR2 SVGAGI. The CDR3 totals 13 residues. Between the trimmed V and J ends, which lost 4 bases and 4 bases, there was a span of 11 bases. The CDR3 protein is CASSSFRGYEQYF. The CDR3 coding sequence is TGTGCCAGCAGTTCCTTCAGGGGATACGAGCAGTACTTC.

Details on this clonotype: A junction boundary mismatches the germline segment, possibly from a read error. The rearrangement uses TRBV6-1 and TRBJ1-3; D gene ambiguous. This CDR3 region has 14 residues. Germline CDR1 is MNHNS and CDR2 is SASEGT. The CDR3 sequence: CASSVVGTGNAIYF. The CDR3 bases are TGTGCCAGCAGTGTTGTAGGAACTGGAAACGCCATATATTTT.